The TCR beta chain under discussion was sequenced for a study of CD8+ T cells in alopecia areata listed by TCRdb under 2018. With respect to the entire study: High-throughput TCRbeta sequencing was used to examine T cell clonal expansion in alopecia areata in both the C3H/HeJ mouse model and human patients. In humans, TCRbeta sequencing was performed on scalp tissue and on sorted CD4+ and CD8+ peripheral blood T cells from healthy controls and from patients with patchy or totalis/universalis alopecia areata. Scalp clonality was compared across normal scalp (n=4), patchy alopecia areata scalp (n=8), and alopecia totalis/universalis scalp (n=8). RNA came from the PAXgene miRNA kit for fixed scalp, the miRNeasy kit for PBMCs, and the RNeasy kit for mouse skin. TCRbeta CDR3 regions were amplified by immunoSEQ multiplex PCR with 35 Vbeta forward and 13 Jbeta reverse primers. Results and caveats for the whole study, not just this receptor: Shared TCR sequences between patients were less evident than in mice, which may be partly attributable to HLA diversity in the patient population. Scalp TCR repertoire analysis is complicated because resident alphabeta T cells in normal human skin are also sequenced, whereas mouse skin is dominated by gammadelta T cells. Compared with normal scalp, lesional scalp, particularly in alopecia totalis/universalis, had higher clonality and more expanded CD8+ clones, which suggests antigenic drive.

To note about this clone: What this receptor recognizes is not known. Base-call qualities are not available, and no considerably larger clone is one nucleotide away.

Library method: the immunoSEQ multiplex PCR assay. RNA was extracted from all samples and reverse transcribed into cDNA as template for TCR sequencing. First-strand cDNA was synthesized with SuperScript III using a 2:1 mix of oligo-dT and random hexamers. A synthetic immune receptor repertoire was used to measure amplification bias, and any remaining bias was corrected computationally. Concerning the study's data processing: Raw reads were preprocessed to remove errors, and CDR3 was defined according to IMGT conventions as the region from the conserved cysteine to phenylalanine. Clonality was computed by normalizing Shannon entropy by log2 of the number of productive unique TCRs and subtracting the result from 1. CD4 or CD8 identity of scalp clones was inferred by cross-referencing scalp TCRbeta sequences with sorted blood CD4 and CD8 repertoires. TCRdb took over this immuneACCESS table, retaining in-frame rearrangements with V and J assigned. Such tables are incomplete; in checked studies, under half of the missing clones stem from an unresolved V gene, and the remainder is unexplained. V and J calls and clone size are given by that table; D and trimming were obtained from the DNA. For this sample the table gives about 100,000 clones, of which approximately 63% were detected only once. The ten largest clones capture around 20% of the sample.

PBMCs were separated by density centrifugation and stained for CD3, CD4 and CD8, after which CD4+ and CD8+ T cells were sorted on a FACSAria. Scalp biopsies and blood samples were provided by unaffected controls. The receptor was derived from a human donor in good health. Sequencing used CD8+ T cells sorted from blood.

The CDR3 protein: CASSLRDVYNSPLHF. The nucleotides are TGTGCCAGCAGCTTGAGGGACGTCTATAATTCACCCCTCCACTTT. Here the chain combines TRBV5-6 and TRBJ1-6; tentative D gene TRBD1, with 5 bases matching. The germline V gene sets CDR1 to SGHDT and CDR2 to YYEEEE. The CDR3 goes from the cysteine to the phenylalanine over 15 residues. Solely the CDR3 DNA is kept, with 45 bases framed from the first base. V is reduced by 1 base and J by 3 bases, leaving a spacing of 8 bases between them.